This is a list of T cell receptor beta chains from one sample in a study of T cell responses to AZD1222 COVID-19 vaccine. TCRdb's copy holds only in-frame clones and misses some; the assay was immunoSEQ multiplex PCR. Of around 130,000 clones in the sample, 86% were seen once. The material sequenced was peripheral blood, taken 28 days after the second AZD1222 dose. All receptors come from an adult who received the AZD1222 COVID-19 vaccine. The CDR3 runs from the conserved cysteine through the conserved F or W. The order of the fields is J gene, V gene, D gene, clone size, CDR3 DNA, CDR3 protein. The D gene is left open where the match is weak. Size is omitted from some rows. Given values are once, few, many or a class for expanded clones.

TRBJ2-3 | TRBV7-9 | NA | NA | TGTGCCAGCAGCTTAGCGGATACGCAGTATTTT | CASSLADTQYF
TRBJ1-1 | TRBV14 | NA | NA | TGTGCCAGCAGCCAAGCCCGAGGCATCATGAACACTGAAGCTTTCTTT | CASSQARGIMNTEAFF
TRBJ1-1 | TRBV10-1 | TRBD1 | NA | TGCGCCAGCAGTGAGTCGACAGGGGTCAAGGGAGCTTTCTTT | CASSESTGVKGAFF
TRBJ1-2 | TRBV7-8 | NA | NA | TGTGCCAGCAGCTTAGTCGCAGGGCCGTACTATGGCTACACCTTC | CASSLVAGPYYGYTF
TRBJ2-7 | TRBV6-5 | TRBD1 | NA | TGTGCCAGCAGAACGGGACAGGGCTCCTACGAGCAGTACTTC | CASRTGQGSYEQYF
TRBJ1-6 | TRBV7-2 | NA | NA | TGTGCCAGCAGCCTGGAGAGCTCCTATAATTCACCCCTCCACTTT | CASSLESSYNSPLHF
TRBJ2-7 | TRBV6-2/TRBV6-3 | TRBD1 | NA | TGTGCCAGCAGCACAAACCGGGACAGGGACTCGCACGAGCAGTACTTC | CASSTNRDRDSHEQYF
TRBJ2-5 | TRBV5-1 | TRBD2 | NA | TGCGCCAGCAGTCCCGGACTAGCGGGGGGAAAAGAGACCCAGTACTTC | CASSPGLAGGKETQYF
TRBJ1-4 | TRBV5-1 | NA | NA | TGCGCCAGCAGCCCGCATGCGGGGGTACCTAATGAAAAACTGTTTTTT | CASSPHAGVPNEKLFF
TRBJ1-1 | TRBV27 | NA | NA | TGTGCCAGCAGTTTAAGTCCGTTGAACACTGAAGCTTTCTTT | CASSLSPLNTEAFF
TRBJ1-2 | TRBV29-1 | NA | once | TGCAGCGTTGAAACCGGGGCTGACTATGGCTACACCTTC | CSVETGADYGYTF
TRBJ2-7 | TRBV30 | NA | NA | TGTGCCTGGAAATTGGGGGGCTACGAGCAGTACTTC | CAWKLGGYEQYF
TRBJ1-5 | TRBV6-1 | NA | NA | TGTGCCAGCAGTGAGTTACAGCTAAGCAATCAGCCCCAGCATTTT | CASSELQLSNQPQHF
TRBJ2-7 | TRBV10-3 | NA | NA | TGTGCCGGCCGATCAGGGACTGAGAACGAGCAGTACTTC | CAGRSGTENEQYF
TRBJ2-7 | TRBV6-5 | NA | NA | TGTGCCAGCCGGGACCCTTACTCCTACGAGCAGTACTTC | CASRDPYSYEQYF
TRBJ2-7 | TRBV23-1 | NA | NA | TGCGCCAGCAGTCAATCGGGCCGCAGCTACGAGCAGTACTTC | CASSQSGRSYEQYF
TRBJ1-4 | TRBV28 | NA | NA | TGTGCCAGCAGTGCAGGGTCCATTAATGAAAAACTGTTTTTT | CASSAGSINEKLFF